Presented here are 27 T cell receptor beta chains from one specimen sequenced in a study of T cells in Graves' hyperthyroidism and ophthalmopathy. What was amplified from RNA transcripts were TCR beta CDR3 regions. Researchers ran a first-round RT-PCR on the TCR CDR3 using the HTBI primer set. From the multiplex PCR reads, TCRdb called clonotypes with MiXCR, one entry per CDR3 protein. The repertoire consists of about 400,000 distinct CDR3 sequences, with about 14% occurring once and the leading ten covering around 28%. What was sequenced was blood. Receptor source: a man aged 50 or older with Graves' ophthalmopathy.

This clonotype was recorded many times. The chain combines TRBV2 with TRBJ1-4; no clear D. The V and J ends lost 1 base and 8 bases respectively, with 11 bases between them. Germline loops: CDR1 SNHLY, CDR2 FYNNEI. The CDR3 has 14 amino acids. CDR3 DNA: TGTGCCAGCAGTGAAGACGGCTTAGGGGAAAAACTGTTTTTT. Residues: CASSEDGLGEKLFF.

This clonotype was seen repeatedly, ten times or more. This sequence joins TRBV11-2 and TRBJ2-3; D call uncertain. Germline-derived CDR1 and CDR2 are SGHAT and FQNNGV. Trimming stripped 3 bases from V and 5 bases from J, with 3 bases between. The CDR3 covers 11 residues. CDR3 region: CASSLGDTQYF. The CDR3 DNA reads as TGTGCCAGCAGCTTGGGAGATACGCAGTATTTT.

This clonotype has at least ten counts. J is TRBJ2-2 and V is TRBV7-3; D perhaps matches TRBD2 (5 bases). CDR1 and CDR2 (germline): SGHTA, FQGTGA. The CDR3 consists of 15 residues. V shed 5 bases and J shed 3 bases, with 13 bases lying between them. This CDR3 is CASSPVGLHTGELFF. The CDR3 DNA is TGTGCCAGCAGCCCGGTCGGACTCCACACCGGGGAGCTGTTTTTT.

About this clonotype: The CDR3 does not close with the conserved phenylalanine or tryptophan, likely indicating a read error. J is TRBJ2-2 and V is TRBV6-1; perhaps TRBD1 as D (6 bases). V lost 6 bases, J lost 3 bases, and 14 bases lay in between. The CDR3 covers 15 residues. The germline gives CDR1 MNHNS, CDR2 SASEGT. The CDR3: CASSILQGHTGELFS. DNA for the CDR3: TGTGCCAGCAGCATCCTACAGGGACACACCGGGGAGCTGTTTTCT.

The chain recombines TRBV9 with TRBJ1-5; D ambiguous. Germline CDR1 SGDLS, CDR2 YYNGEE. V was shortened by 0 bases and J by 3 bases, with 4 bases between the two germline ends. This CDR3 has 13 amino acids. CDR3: CASSVGYNQPQHF. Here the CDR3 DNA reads TGTGCCAGCAGCGTAGGGTACAATCAGCCCCAGCATTTT.

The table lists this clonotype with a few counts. The CDR3 spells CASSLARGVADTQYF. The CDR3, as DNA: TGTGCCAGCAGCTTGGCGAGGGGGGTCGCAGATACGCAGTATTTT. The chain links TRBV5-6 to TRBJ2-3; D is perhaps TRBD1 or TRBD2 (6 bases each). V was trimmed by 0 bases and J by 4 bases, leaving 12 bases between them. Germline CDR1 and CDR2: SGHDT and YYEEEE. This CDR3 has 15 amino acids.

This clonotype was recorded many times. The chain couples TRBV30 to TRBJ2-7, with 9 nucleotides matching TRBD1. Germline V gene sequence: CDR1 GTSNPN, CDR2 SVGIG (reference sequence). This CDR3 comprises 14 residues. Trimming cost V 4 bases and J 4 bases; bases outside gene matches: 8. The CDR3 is CAWTVGTGLYEQYF. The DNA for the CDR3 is TGTGCCTGGACCGTGGGGACAGGGCTTTACGAGCAGTACTTC.

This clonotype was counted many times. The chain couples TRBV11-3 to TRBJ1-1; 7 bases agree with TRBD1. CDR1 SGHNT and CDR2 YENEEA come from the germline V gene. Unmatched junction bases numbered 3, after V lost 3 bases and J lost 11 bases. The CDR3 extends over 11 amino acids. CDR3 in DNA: TGTGCCAGCAGCTTCAGGGGGAAGGCTTTCTTT. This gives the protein CASSFRGKAFF.

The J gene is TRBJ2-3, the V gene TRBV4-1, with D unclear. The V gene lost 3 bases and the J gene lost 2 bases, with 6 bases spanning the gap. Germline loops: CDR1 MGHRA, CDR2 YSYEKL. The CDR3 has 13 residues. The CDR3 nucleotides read TGCGCCAGCAGCCAGGGTTCCACAGATACGCAGTATTTT. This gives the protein CASSQGSTDTQYF.

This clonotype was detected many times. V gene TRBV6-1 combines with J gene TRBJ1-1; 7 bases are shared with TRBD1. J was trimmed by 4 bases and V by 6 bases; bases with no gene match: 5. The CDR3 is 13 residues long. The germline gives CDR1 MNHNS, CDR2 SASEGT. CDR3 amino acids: CASRLGQLTEAFF. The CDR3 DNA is TGTGCCAGCAGGCTGGGACAGCTCACTGAAGCTTTCTTT.

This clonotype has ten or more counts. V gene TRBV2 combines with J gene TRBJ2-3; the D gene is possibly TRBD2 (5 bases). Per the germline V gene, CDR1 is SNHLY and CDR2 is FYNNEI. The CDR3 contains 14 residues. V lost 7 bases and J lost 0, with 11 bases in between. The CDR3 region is CASKREGSTDTQYF. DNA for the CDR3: TGTGCCAGCAAACGCGAGGGAAGCACAGATACGCAGTATTTT. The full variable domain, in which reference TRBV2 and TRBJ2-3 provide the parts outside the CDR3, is EPEVTQTPSHQVTQMGQEVILRCVPISNHLYFYWYRQILGQKVEFLVSFYNNEISEKSEIFDDQFSVERPDGSNFTLKIRSTKLEDSAMYFCASKREGSTDTQYFGPGTRLTVL.

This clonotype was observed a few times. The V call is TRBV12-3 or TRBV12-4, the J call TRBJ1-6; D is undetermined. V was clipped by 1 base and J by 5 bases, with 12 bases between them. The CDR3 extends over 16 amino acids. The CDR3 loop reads CASSLGVGINNSPLHF. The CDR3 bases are TGTGCCAGCAGTTTAGGTGTGGGGATCAATAATTCACCCCTCCACTTT.

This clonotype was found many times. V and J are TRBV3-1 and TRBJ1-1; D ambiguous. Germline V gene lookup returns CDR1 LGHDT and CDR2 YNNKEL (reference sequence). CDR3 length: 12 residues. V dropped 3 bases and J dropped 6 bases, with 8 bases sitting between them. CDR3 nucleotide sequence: TGTGCCAGCAGCCAGGCAGCGTCTGAAGCTTTCTTT. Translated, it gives CASSQAASEAFF.

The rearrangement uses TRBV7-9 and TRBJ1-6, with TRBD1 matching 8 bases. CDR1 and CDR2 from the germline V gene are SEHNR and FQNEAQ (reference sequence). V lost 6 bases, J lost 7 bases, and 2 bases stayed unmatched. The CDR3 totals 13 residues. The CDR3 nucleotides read TGTGCCAGCAGGGACAGGGAGAATTCACCCCTCCACTTT. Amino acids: CASRDRENSPLHF.

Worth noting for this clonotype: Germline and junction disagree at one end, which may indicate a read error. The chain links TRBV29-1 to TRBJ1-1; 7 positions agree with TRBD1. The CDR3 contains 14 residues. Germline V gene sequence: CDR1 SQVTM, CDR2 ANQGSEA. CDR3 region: CSAATGDSNTKAFF. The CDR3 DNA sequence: TGCAGCGCAGCAACAGGGGATTCGAACACTAAAGCTTTCTTT.

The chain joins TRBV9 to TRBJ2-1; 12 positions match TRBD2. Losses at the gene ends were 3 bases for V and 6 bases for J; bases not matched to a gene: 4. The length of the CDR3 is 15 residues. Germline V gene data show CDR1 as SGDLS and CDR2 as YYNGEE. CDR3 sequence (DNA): TGTGCCAGCAGCGAGAGACTAGCGGGAGCCAATGAGCAGTTCTTC. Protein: CASSERLAGANEQFF.

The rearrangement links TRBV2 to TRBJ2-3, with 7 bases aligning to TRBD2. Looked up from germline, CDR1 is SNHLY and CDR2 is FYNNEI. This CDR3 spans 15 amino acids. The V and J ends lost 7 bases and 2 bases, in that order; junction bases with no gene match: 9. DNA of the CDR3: TGTGCCAGCACCCTAGGAGCGGGACCCACAGATACGCAGTATTTT. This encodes CASTLGAGPTDTQYF.

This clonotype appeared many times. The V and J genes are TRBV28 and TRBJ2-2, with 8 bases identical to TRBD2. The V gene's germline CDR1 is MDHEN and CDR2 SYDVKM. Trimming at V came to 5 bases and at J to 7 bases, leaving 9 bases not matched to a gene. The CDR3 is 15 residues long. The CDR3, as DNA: TGTGCCAGCAGTGTCCGAGCGGGAGAAGACGGGGAGCTGTTTTTT. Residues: CASSVRAGEDGELFF.

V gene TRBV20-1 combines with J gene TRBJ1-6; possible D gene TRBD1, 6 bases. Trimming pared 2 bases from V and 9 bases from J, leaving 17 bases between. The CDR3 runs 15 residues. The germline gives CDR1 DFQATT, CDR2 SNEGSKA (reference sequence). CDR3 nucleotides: TGCAGTGCTAGATCCACCACCCGACAGGCTTCACCCCTCCACTTT. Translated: CSARSTTRQASPLHF.

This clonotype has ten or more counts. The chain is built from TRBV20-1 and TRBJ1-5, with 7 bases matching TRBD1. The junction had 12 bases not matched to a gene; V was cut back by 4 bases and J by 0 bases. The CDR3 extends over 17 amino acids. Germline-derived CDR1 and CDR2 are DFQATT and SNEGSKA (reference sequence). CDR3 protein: CSAKAGGGRYSNQPQHF. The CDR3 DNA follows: TGCAGTGCTAAGGCAGGGGGTGGTCGGTATAGCAATCAGCCCCAGCATTTT.

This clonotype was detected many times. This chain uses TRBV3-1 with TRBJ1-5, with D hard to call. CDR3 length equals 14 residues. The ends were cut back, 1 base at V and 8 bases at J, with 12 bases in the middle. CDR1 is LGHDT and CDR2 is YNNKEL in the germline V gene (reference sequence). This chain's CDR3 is CASSQVSGFEPQHF. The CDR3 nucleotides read TGTGCCAGCAGCCAAGTATCGGGGTTCGAGCCCCAGCATTTT.

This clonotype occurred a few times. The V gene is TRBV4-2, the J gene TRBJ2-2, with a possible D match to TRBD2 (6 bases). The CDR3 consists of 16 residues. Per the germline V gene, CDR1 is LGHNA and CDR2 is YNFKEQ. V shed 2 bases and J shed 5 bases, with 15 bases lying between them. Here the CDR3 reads CASSQRWGGITGELFF. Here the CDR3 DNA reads TGTGCCAGCAGCCAACGATGGGGCGGGATTACCGGGGAGCTGTTTTTT.

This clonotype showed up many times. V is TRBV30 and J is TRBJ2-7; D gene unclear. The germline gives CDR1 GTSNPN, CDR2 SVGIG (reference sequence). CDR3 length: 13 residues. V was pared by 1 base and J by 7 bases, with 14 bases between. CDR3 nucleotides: TGTGCCTGGAGTGAATGGCCGTGGGGTGAGCAGTACTTC. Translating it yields CAWSEWPWGEQYF. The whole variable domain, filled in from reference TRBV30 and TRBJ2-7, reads SQTIHQWPATLVQPVGSPLSLECTVEGTSNPNLYWYRQAAGRGLQLLFYSVGIGQISSEVPQNLSASRPQDRQFILSSKKLLLSDSGFYLCAWSEWPWGEQYFGPGTRLTVT.

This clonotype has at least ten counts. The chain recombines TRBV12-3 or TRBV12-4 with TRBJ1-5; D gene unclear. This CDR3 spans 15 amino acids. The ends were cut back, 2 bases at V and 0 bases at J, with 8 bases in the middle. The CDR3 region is CASSLKGFSNQPQHF. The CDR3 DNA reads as TGTGCCAGCAGTTTAAAGGGATTTAGCAATCAGCCCCAGCATTTT.

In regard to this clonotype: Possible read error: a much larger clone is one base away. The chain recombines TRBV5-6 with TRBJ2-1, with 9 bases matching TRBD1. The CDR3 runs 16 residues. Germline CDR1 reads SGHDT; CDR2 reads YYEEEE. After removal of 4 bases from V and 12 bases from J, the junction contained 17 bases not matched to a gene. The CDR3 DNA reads TGTGCCAGCAGCGACCCCAAGACAGGGGGTCTATATGGGCAGTTCTTC. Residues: CASSDPKTGGLYGQFF.

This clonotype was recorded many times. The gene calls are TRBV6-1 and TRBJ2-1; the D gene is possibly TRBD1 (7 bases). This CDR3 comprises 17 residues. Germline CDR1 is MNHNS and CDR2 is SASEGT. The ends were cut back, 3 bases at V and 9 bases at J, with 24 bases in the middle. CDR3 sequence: CASSDFGRGQGGGEQFF. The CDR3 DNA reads TGTGCCAGCAGTGATTTCGGAAGGGGGCAGGGAGGTGGTGAGCAGTTCTTC.

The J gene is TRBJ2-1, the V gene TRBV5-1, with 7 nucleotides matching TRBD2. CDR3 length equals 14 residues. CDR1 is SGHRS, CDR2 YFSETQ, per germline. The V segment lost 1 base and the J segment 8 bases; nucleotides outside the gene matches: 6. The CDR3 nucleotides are TGCGCCAGCAGCTTGTCGGGAGGTGGGGATGAGCAGTTCTTC. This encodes CASSLSGGGDEQFF.